Listed here are 24 T cell receptor beta chains from one sample, sequenced in a study of neurological immune-mediated disorders. Using its own MiXCR run on the 5' RACE reads, TCRdb lists one record per CDR3 protein. The repertoire holds about 14,000 distinct CDR3 sequences, with 13% as singletons. Sequencing was done on a sample of CD8+ T cells from blood. These TCRs come from a female donor with HTLV-1-associated myelopathy (HAM/TSP).

This clonotype was counted at least ten times. This chain uses TRBV20-1 with TRBJ2-7; TRBD2 matches 8 bases. The length of the CDR3 is 13 residues. V dropped 3 bases and J dropped 5; count of bases not matched to a gene: 6. Germline V gene lookup returns CDR1 DFQATT and CDR2 SNEGSKA (reference sequence). CDR3 sequence (DNA): TGCAGTGCTAGCTTTACTAGCGGCAACGAGCAGTACTTC. Its protein is CSASFTSGNEQYF.

This clonotype was counted at least ten times. V and J are TRBV6-5 and TRBJ1-1; the D gene is possibly TRBD1 (5 bases). This CDR3 has 12 residues. V lost 3 bases and J 4 bases, leaving 6 bases between the germline ends. Looked up from germline, CDR1 is MNHEY and CDR2 is SVGAGI. The CDR3 sequence: CASSYGGTEAFF. For the CDR3, the DNA is TGTGCCAGCAGTTATGGGGGCACTGAAGCTTTCTTT.

This clonotype was counted at least ten times. This rearrangement joins TRBV6-5 to TRBJ2-3; 11 bases map to TRBD2. The V segment lost 0 bases and the J segment 2 bases; nucleotides outside the gene matches: 1. CDR3 length: 16 amino acids. The germline V gene has CDR1 MNHEY and CDR2 SVGAGI. This chain's CDR3 is CASSYSSGGVTDTQYF. The CDR3 DNA reads as TGTGCCAGCAGTTACTCTAGCGGGGGGGTCACAGATACGCAGTATTTT.

This clonotype was seen many times. The genes are TRBV24-1 and TRBJ2-2; the match to TRBD1 covers 9 bases. Germline V gives CDR1 KGHDR, CDR2 SFDVKD. This CDR3 has 16 residues. V was pared by 0 bases and J by 3 bases, with 1 base of the junction left unmatched. As DNA, the CDR3 is TGTGCCACCAGTGATTTGACAGGGGGCGACACCGGGGAGCTGTTTTTT. It encodes CATSDLTGGDTGELFF.

This clonotype appeared many times. The chain employs TRBV20-1 and TRBJ2-7; the D call may be TRBD1 or TRBD2 (5 bases each). Trimming stripped 3 bases from V and 5 bases from J, with 11 bases between. The germline V gene has CDR1 DFQATT and CDR2 SNEGSKA (reference sequence). CDR3 length: 12 amino acids. The CDR3 DNA is TGCAGTGCTAGTATAGGGGACGACGAGCAGTACTTC. Translating gives CSASIGDDEQYF.

The sample holds many counts of this clonotype. The chain joins TRBV7-8 to TRBJ2-1, with D maybe TRBD2 (6 bases). The CDR3 consists of 14 residues. Germline values: CDR1 SGHVS, CDR2 FQNEAQ. The V gene lost 5 bases and the J gene lost 2 bases, with 10 bases spanning the gap. The CDR3 is CASSAASAYNEQFF. DNA for the CDR3: TGTGCCAGCAGCGCCGCTAGCGCCTACAATGAGCAGTTCTTC.

The sample holds many counts of this clonotype. This chain links TRBV29-1 with TRBJ2-7, with D perhaps matching TRBD2 (6 bases). CDR1 and CDR2 (germline): SQVTM, ANQGSEA. V lost 3 bases to trimming and J lost 4 bases, with 13 bases between them. This CDR3 contains 13 residues. In DNA form, the CDR3 reads TGCAGCGTTGAGGGGCAGGGAGGTTACGAGCAGTACTTC. Protein product: CSVEGQGGYEQYF.

This chain joins TRBV29-1 and TRBJ2-1, with a weak D call TRBD2 (6 bases). This CDR3 has 12 residues. V lost 6 bases to trimming and J lost 10 bases, with 16 bases between them. Germline values: CDR1 SQVTM, CDR2 ANQGSEA. The CDR3 DNA sequence: TGCAGCGTCGCGACTAGAAGGAGGGAGCAGTTCTTC. Its translation is CSVATRRREQFF.

This clonotype was observed at least ten times. The chain combines TRBV9 with TRBJ1-2; a possible D gene is TRBD1 (6 bases). Germline V gives CDR1 SGDLS, CDR2 YYNGEE. The CDR3 loop spans 15 amino acids. V gave up 4 bases and J gave up 4 bases, with 17 bases separating them. This chain's CDR3 is CASSPRDTPFYGYTF. The CDR3 DNA sequence: TGTGCCAGCAGCCCTCGGGACACCCCCTTCTATGGCTACACCTTC.

As to this clonotype: This CDR3 fails to terminate in the conserved phenylalanine or tryptophan, so it likely reflects a read error. CDR3 nucleotides: TGCAGCGTTGGAAAGGGCTACGAGCAGTACTTA. Translation gives CSVGKGYEQYL. The rearrangement uses TRBV29-1 and TRBJ2-7; D is ambiguous. The length of the CDR3 is 11 residues. Germline V CDR1 and CDR2: SQVTM, ANQGSEA. V gave up 4 bases and J gave up 3 bases, with 7 bases separating them.

As regards this clonotype: A much larger clone differs by one base, so this may be a read error. V usage is TRBV2 and J usage is TRBJ1-5; maybe TRBD1 (6 bases). This CDR3 has 15 residues. Germline CDR1 reads SNHLY; CDR2 reads FYNNEI. CDR3 sequence reads: CVSSDPAGADQPQHF. As DNA, the CDR3 is TGTGTCAGCAGTGACCCGGCAGGGGCGGATCAGCCCCAGCATTTT.

This clonotype appeared many times. The genes are TRBV20-1 and TRBJ2-7, with 13 bases matching TRBD2. Germline CDR1 DFQATT, CDR2 SNEGSKA (reference sequence). The CDR3 runs 18 residues. Germline trimming cut 6 bases from V and 0 bases from J; bases unmatched to any gene: 14. CDR3 sequence (DNA): TGCAGTGCCCCCGCCCCGACTAGCGGGGGGCCTCACTCCTACGAGCAGTACTTC. It encodes CSAPAPTSGGPHSYEQYF.

This clonotype has ten or more counts. The rearrangement uses TRBV5-1 and TRBJ2-1; 13 bases fit TRBD2. Germline assignment: CDR1 SGHRS and CDR2 YFSETQ. The V and J ends lost 4 bases and 6 bases, in that order; junction bases with no gene match: 10. This CDR3 is 17 amino acids long. The CDR3 DNA follows: TGCGCCAGCAGCAAGGGACTAGCGGGACCCGATCTCAATGAGCAGTTCTTC. Translated: CASSKGLAGPDLNEQFF.

The CDR3 is CASSSPPGTSGVQFF. The DNA of the CDR3 is TGTGCCAGCAGCTCCCCCCCCGGGACTAGCGGGGTGCAGTTCTTC. The chain uses TRBV7-9 and TRBJ2-1, with 13 bases lining up with TRBD2. V lost 4 bases and J lost 12; bases outside the gene matches: 9. Germline CDR1 reads SEHNR; CDR2 reads FQNEAQ (reference sequence). The length of the CDR3 is 15 residues.

This clonotype has ten or more counts. The CDR3 is CASTDAGSYNEQFF. The CDR3 region has the DNA TGTGCCAGCACGGACGCGGGAAGCTACAATGAGCAGTTCTTC. The chain couples TRBV7-9 to TRBJ2-1, with D possibly being TRBD2 (6 bases). The CDR3 runs 14 residues. Germline V gives CDR1 SEHNR, CDR2 FQNEAQ (reference sequence). V lost 7 bases and J lost 3, with 13 bases in between.

This clonotype is medium-sized in the sample. The rearrangement joins TRBV5-1 to TRBJ2-7; 12 bases map to TRBD1. Germline assignment: CDR1 SGHRS and CDR2 YFSETQ. CDR3 length equals 16 residues. The junction had 12 bases not matched to a gene; V was cut back by 0 bases and J by 11 bases. The CDR3 DNA reads as TGCGCCAGCAGCTTGGAGGTGACCGGGACAGGGGGCGCCAAGTACTTC. Translation: CASSLEVTGTGGAKYF.

This clonotype is labeled medium-sized. The rearrangement links TRBV21-1 to TRBJ1-4. TRBV21-1 is designated a pseudogene. The CDR3 is 13 amino acids. Written as DNA, the CDR3 is TGTGCCAGCTCCATCGGAGGCATTGAAAAACTGTTTTTT. Encoded protein: CASSIGGIEKLFF.

In this sample, this clonotype turned up many times. The chain couples TRBV2 to TRBJ2-3; D tentatively reads TRBD1 or TRBD2 (7 bases each). Trimming removed 0 bases at V and 2 bases at J, with 15 bases between. The V gene's germline CDR1 is SNHLY and CDR2 FYNNEI. The CDR3 loop spans 17 amino acids. The CDR3, as DNA: TGTGCCAGCAGTGAAGCGCAGGGGGGGGGCTCCACAGATACGCAGTATTTT. Its protein is CASSEAQGGGSTDTQYF.

Relative to its sample, this clonotype is medium-sized. The chain has TRBV12-3 or TRBV12-4 and TRBJ1-3; TRBD1 matches 7 bases. The CDR3 extends over 15 amino acids. The J segment lost 3 bases and the V segment lost 6 bases, leaving 8 bases of the junction unmatched. The CDR3 is CASSLGGSVGNTIYF. The CDR3 bases are TGTGCCAGCAGCCTAGGGGGCTCAGTTGGAAACACCATATATTTT.

Note on this clonotype: The junction and the germline gene differ at one end; a read error may be behind it. This chain joins TRBV6-5 and TRBJ1-5, with a tentative D call TRBD1 (6 bases). The length of the CDR3 is 17 residues. In germline, CDR1 is MNHEY, CDR2 SVGAGI. CDR3 loop: CASSSRPRGPRQSSPAF. The CDR3 nucleotides are TGTGCCAGCAGTTCTCGCCCGCGGGGGCCTCGACAATCATCCCCAGCATTT.

This clonotype has a count of ten or more. V usage is TRBV7-8 and J usage is TRBJ2-5, with 12 bases fitting TRBD2. Germline V gene lookup returns CDR1 SGHVS and CDR2 FQNEAQ. V lost 1 base and J lost 5; bases outside the gene matches: 5. There are 16 residues in the CDR3. DNA for the CDR3: TGTGCCAGCAGCTTAGGCCTAGCGGGAGGGCCTGAGACCCAGTACTTC. The encoded protein is CASSLGLAGGPETQYF.

In the case of this clonotype: Relative to the germline gene, one junction end is altered; a read error may explain this. V and J are TRBV4-1 and TRBJ2-5, with 7 bases that match TRBD1. The length of the CDR3 is 15 residues. In germline, CDR1 is MGHRA, CDR2 YSYEKL. The CDR3 sequence is CASNQLNRGWETQYF. DNA for the CDR3: TGCGCCAGCAACCAACTGAACAGGGGATGGGAGACACAGTACTTC.

This clonotype was recorded many times. The J gene is TRBJ2-1, the V gene TRBV10-3; D perhaps matches TRBD2 (5 bases). Germline-derived CDR1 and CDR2 are ENHRY and SYGVKD. Trimming stripped 6 bases from V and 2 bases from J, with 17 bases between. There are 16 residues in the CDR3. The CDR3 DNA follows: TGTGCCATCAGCGAACAGCGGAGCCCACCCTACAATGAGCAGTTCTTC. Its protein is CAISEQRSPPYNEQFF.

This clonotype was recorded many times. The rearrangement uses TRBV7-6 and TRBJ2-6, with D unresolved. The length of the CDR3 is 17 residues. Germline-derived CDR1 and CDR2 are SGHVS and FNYEAQ. The V end was cut by 0 bases, the J end by 0 bases, with 9 bases between. The CDR3 coding sequence is TGTGCCAGCAGCTTAGCCGCAGGTTTCTCTGGGGCCAACGTCCTGACTTTC. Encoded protein: CASSLAAGFSGANVLTF.